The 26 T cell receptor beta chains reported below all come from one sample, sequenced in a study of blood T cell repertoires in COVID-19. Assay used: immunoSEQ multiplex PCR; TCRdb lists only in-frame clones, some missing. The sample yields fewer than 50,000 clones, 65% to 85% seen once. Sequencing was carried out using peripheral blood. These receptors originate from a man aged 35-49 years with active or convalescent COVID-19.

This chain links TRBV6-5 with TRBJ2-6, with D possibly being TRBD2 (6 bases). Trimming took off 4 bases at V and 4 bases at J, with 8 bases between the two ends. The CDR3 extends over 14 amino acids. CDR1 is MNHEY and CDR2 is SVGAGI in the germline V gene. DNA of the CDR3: TGTGCCAGCAGTTGGGGGGTCGGGGCCAACGTCCTGACTTTC. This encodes CASSWGVGANVLTF.

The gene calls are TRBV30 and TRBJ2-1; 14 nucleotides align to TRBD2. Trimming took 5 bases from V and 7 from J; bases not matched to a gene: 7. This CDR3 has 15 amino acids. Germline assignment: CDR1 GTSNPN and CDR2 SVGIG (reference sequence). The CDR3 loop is CAWARGLAGVNEQFF. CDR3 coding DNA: TGTGCCTGGGCCAGGGGACTAGCGGGAGTGAATGAGCAGTTCTTC.

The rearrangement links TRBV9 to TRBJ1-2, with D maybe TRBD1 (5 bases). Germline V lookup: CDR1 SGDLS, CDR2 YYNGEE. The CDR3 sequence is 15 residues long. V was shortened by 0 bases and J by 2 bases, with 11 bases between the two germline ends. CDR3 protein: CASSVGWTPNYGYTF. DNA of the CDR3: TGTGCCAGCAGCGTAGGTTGGACACCAAACTATGGCTACACCTTC.

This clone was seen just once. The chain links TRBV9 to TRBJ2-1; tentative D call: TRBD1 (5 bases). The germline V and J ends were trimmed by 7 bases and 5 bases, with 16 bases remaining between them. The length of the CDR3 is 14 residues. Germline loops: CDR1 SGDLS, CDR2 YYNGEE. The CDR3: CASGAPFSDNEQFF. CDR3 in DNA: TGTGCCAGCGGGGCCCCATTCAGCGACAATGAGCAGTTCTTC.

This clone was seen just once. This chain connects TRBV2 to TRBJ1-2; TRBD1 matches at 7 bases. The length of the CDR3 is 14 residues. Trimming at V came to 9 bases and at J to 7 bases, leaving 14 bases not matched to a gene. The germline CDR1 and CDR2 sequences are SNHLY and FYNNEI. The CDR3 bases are TGTGCCAGTTTACAGGGGCCGCTTTTTGGTGGCTACACCTTC. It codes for CASLQGPLFGGYTF.

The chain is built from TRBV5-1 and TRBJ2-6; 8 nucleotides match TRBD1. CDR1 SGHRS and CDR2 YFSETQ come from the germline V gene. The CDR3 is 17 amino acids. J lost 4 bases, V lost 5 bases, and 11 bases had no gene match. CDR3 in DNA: TGCGCCAGCAGTTTGACAGGGGATCTGAGAGGGGCCAACGTCCTGACTTTC. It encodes CASSLTGDLRGANVLTF.

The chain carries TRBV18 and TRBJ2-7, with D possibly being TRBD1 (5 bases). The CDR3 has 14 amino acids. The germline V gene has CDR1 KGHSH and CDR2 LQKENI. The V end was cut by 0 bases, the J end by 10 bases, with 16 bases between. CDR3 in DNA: TGTGCCAGCTCACCACCGATAGGGCAGGGCAAACAGTACTTC. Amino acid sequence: CASSPPIGQGKQYF.

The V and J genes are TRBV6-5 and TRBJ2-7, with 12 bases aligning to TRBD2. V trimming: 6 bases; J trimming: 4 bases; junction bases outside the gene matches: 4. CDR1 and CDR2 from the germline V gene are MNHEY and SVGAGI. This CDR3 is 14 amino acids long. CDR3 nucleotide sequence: TGTGCCAGCAGCGCGACTAGCGGGAGTTACGAGCAGTACTTC. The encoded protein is CASSATSGSYEQYF.

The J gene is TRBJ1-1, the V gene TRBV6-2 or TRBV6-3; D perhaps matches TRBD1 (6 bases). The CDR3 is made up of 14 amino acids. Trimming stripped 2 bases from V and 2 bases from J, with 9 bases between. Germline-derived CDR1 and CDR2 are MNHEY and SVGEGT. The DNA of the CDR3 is TGTGCCAGCAGTTACGTGGGGGCAAACACTGAAGCTTTCTTT. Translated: CASSYVGANTEAFF.

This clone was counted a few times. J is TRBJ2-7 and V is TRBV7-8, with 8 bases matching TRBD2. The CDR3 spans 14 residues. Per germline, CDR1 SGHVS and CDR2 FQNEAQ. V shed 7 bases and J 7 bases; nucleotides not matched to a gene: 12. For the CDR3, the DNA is TGTGCCAGCACCTCCGGACTAGCCCCAACAGAGCAGTACTTC. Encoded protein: CASTSGLAPTEQYF.

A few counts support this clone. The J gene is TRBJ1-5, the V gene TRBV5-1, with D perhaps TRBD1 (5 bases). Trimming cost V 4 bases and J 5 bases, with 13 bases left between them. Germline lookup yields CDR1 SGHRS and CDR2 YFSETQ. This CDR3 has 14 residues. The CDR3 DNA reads TGCGCCAGCAGCCCCGTGGCGGGGGATCAGCCCCAGCATTTT. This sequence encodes CASSPVAGDQPQHF.

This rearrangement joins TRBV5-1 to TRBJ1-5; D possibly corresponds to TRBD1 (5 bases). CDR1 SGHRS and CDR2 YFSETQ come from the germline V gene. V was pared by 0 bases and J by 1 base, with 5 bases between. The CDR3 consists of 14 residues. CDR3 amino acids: CASSLGQSNQPQHF. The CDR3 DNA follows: TGCGCCAGCAGCTTGGGACAGAGCAATCAGCCCCAGCATTTT.

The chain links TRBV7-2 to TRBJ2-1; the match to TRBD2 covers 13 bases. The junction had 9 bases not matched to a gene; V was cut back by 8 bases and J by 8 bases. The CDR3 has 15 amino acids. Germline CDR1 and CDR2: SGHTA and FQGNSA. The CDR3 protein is CASALGLAGRYEQFF. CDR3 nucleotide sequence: TGTGCCAGCGCCCTGGGACTAGCGGGAAGGTATGAGCAGTTCTTC.

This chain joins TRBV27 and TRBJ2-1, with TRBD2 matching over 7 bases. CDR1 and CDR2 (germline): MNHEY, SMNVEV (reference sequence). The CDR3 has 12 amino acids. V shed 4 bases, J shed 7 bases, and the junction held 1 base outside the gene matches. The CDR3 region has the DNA TGTGCCAGCAGTTGGGACTATAATGAGCAGTTCTTC. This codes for CASSWDYNEQFF.

The DNA of the CDR3 is TGTGCCAGCAGTCTGACGAACAGGGGGTCCTATAATTCACCCCTCCACTTT. It codes for CASSLTNRGSYNSPLHF. The rearrangement joins TRBV6-6 to TRBJ1-6, with 8 bases that match TRBD1. The CDR3 covers 17 residues. Germline V gives CDR1 MNHNY, CDR2 SVGAGI (reference sequence). The ends lost 5 bases at V and 1 base at J; junction bases unmatched: 7.

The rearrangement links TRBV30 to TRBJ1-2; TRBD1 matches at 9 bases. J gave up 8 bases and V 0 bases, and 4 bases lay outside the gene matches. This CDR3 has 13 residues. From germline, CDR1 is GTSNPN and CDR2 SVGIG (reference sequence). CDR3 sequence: CAWSVTGGGGYTF. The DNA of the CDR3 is TGTGCCTGGAGTGTGACAGGGGGTGGAGGCTACACCTTC.

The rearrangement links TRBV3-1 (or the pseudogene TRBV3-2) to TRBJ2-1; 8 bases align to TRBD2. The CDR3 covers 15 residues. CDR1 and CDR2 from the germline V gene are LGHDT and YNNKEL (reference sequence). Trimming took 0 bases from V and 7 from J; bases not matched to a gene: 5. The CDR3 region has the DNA TGTGCCAGCAGCCAAGATCTCGTAGCGGGGAATGAGCAGTTCTTC. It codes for CASSQDLVAGNEQFF.

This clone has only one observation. DNA of the CDR3: TGTGCCAGCAGCCAAGATGGTGGTCAGGGGTACACAGATACGCAGTATTTT. Amino acid sequence: CASSQDGGQGYTDTQYF. J is TRBJ2-3 and V is TRBV3-1 (or the pseudogene TRBV3-2); D may be TRBD1 (6 bases). This CDR3 is built from 17 residues. The V end lost 0 bases, the J end lost 2 bases, and 15 bases lay between the germline ends. From germline, CDR1 is LGHDT and CDR2 YNNKEL (reference sequence).

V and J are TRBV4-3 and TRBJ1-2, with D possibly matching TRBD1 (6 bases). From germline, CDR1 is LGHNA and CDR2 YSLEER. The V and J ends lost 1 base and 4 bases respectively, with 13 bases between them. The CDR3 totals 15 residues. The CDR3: CASSQARDKAYGYTF. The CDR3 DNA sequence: TGCGCCAGCAGCCAAGCCCGGGACAAGGCCTATGGCTACACCTTC.

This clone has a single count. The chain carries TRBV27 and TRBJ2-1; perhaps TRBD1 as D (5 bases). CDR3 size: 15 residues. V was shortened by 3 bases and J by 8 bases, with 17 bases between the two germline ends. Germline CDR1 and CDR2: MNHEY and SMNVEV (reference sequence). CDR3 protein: CASSFAAGMAHEQFF. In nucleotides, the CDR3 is TGTGCCAGCAGTTTTGCGGCAGGGATGGCCCATGAGCAGTTCTTC.

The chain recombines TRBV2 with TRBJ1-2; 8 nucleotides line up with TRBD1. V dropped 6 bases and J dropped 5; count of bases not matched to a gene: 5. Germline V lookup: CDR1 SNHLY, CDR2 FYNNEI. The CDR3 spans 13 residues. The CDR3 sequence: CASSSGQEYGYTF. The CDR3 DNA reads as TGTGCCAGCAGCTCGGGACAGGAATATGGCTACACCTTC.

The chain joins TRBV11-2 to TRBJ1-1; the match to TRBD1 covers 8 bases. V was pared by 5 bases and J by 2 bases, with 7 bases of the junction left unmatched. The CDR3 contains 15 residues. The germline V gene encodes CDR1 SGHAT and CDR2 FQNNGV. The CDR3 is CASSNWTGINTEAFF. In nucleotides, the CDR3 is TGTGCCAGCAGCAATTGGACAGGGATAAACACTGAAGCTTTCTTT. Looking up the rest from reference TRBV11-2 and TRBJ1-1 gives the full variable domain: EAGVAQSPRYKIIEKRQSVAFWCNPISGHATLYWYQQILGQGPKLLIQFQNNGVVDDSQLPKDRFSAERLKGVDSTLKIQPAKLEDSAVYLCASSNWTGINTEAFFGQGTRLTVV.

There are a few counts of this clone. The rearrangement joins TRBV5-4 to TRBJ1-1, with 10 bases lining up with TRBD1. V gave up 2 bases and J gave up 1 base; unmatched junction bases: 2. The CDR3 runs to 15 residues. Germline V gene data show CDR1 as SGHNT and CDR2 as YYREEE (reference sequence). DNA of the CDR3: TGTGCCAGCAGCTTTCGGGACAGGGGGAACACTGAAGCTTTCTTT. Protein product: CASSFRDRGNTEAFF.

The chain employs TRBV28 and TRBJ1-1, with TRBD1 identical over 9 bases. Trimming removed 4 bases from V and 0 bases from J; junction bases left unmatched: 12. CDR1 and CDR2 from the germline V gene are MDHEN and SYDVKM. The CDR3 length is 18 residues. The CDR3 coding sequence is TGTGCCAGCAGTTCCCCGGCGACAGGGGGGTTATTGAACACTGAAGCTTTCTTT. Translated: CASSSPATGGLLNTEAFF.

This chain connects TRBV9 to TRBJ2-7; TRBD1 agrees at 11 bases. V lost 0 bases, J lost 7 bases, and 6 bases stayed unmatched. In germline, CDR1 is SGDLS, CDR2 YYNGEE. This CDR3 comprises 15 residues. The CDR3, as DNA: TGTGCCAGCAGCGTAGTCGGACAGGGGGCTCGTGAGCAGTACTTC. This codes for CASSVVGQGAREQYF.

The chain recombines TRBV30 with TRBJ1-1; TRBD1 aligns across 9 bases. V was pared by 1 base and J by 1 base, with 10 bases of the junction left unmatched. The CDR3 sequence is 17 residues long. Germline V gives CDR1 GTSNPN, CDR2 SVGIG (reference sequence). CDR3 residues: CAWSAYNRGLWNTEAFF. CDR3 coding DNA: TGTGCCTGGAGTGCGTATAACAGGGGGCTTTGGAACACTGAAGCTTTCTTT.